Listed below are T cell receptor beta chains from one sample, sequenced in a study of chemoradiotherapy in HPV16-positive cancers. Generated by immunoSEQ multiplex PCR, the TCRdb table keeps only in-frame clones and is missing some. This table holds 9,000 to 15,000 clones, more than 50% found once. Collection of the sample occurred from a patient who underwent chemoradiotherapy. These receptors all stem from a human donor with HPV-associated anogenital cancer. Both conserved end residues are part of each CDR3. Fields, in order: clone size, CDR3 length, D gene, V gene, J gene, CDR3 protein, CDR3 DNA. D genes are given only for firm matches. Where a row states a size, it is once, few, many or the class of an expanded clone; other rows omit it.

-,15,-,TRBV15,TRBJ2-7,CATSRDPAAFYEQYF,TGTGCCACCAGCAGAGACCCGGCCGCATTCTACGAGCAGTACTTC
-,14,TRBD1,TRBV30,TRBJ1-1,CAWTGDRGSTEAFF,TGTGCCTGGACCGGCGACAGGGGTTCCACTGAAGCTTTCTTT
-,15,TRBD1,TRBV30,TRBJ1-1,CAWIIQGAGGTEAFF,TGTGCCTGGATTATACAGGGGGCGGGTGGCACTGAAGCTTTCTTT
-,13,-,TRBV28,TRBJ1-2,CASSPGGTYGYTF,TGTGCCAGCAGTCCCGGAGGGACCTATGGCTACACCTTC
few,15,-,TRBV11-2,TRBJ1-6,CASSLVTGNNSPLHF,TGTGCCAGCAGCTTAGTAACGGGGAATAATTCACCCCTCCACTTT
few,15,TRBD1,TRBV9,TRBJ1-2,CASSSPDRGSSGYTF,TGTGCCAGCAGCTCTCCCGACAGGGGGAGTTCTGGCTACACCTTC
-,13,-,TRBV4-2,TRBJ1-2,CASSQDLQDGYTF,TGTGCCAGCAGCCAAGATTTGCAAGATGGCTACACCTTC
-,14,-,TRBV10-3,TRBJ1-1,CAISPVGMGTEAFF,TGTGCCATCAGCCCGGTGGGGATGGGCACTGAAGCTTTCTTT
-,14,-,TRBV5-1,TRBJ2-3,CASSLVAGADTQYF,TGCGCCAGCAGCTTGGTGGCAGGGGCAGATACGCAGTATTTT
-,15,TRBD2,TRBV9,TRBJ2-3,CASGPGLAGVDTQYF,TGTGCCAGCGGCCCGGGACTAGCGGGGGTTGATACGCAGTATTTT
medium-sized,14,-,TRBV7-8,TRBJ1-5,CASSLRGFNQPQHF,TGTGCCAGCAGCTTACGAGGGTTCAATCAGCCCCAGCATTTT
-,13,-,TRBV2,TRBJ1-6,CASSPPGGSPLHF,TGTGCCAGCAGCCCACCCGGAGGTTCACCCCTCCACTTT
-,14,-,TRBV7-2,TRBJ1-6,CASSSEGFGSPLHF,TGTGCCAGCAGCTCCGAGGGGTTTGGGTCACCCCTCCACTTT
-,16,-,TRBV28,TRBJ2-6,CASRKPSISGANVLTF,TGTGCCAGCAGGAAACCCAGTATCTCTGGGGCCAACGTCCTGACTTTC
-,15,-,TRBV10-3,TRBJ1-1,CAISGSVLANTEAFF,TGTGCCATCAGTGGATCTGTGTTAGCGAACACTGAAGCTTTCTTT